This T cell receptor beta chain was recorded in a study of shared clonotypes between healthy human individuals. Deletions cut 2 bases from V and 0 bases from J, with 14 bases between. Germline CDR1 is MNHNS and CDR2 is SASEGT. This CDR3 has 16 residues. Here immunoSEQ multiplex PCR was the method, and the copy in TCRdb shows in-frame clones only, minus some. This sample has roughly 2.2 million clones, with 85% to 95% found just once. The rearrangement uses TRBV6-1 and TRBJ2-7, with no clear D. The sample taken for sequencing was naive CD4+ T cells from PBMCs. Subset specified: CD45RA+ positively selected. The TCR sequence derives from a man between 18 and 29 years old in good health. Some clones in this sample may be carry-over from other donors' samples. The CDR3 DNA is TGTGCCAGCAGTGAAACCGCGTATGGGATCTCCTACGAGCAGTACTTC. Its protein product is CASSETAYGISYEQYF.